This TCR beta chain was observed in a study of blood T cells in healthy people across ages. A second 7 to 11 cycle PCR used barcoded and J-beta primers. One entry per CDR3 protein, called by TCRdb with MiXCR from the 5' RACE reads. Of about 290,000 distinct CDR3 sequences listed, roughly 26% are singletons. In germline, CDR1 is SGHTA, CDR2 FQGNSA. The CDR3 spans 15 residues. Notes on this clonotype: Mismatch with germline at one junction end may stem from a read error.

Sequencing used blood. The TCR sequence derives from a woman aged 65 to 85 in good health. V is TRBV7-2 and J is TRBJ2-5; 13 bases line up with TRBD2. CDR3 in amino acids: CASSLGGLRGTSGTF. CDR3 in DNA: TGTGCCAGCAGCTTAGGAGGGTTGAGAGGGACTAGCGGGACTTTC. The entire variable domain, with the rest obtained from reference TRBV7-2 and TRBJ2-5, is as follows: GAGVSQSPSNKVTEKGKDVELRCDPISGHTALYWYRQSLGQGLEFLIYFQGNSAPDKSGLPSDRFSAERTGGSVSTLTIQRTQQEDSAVYLCASSLGGLRGTSGTFGPGTRLLVL.